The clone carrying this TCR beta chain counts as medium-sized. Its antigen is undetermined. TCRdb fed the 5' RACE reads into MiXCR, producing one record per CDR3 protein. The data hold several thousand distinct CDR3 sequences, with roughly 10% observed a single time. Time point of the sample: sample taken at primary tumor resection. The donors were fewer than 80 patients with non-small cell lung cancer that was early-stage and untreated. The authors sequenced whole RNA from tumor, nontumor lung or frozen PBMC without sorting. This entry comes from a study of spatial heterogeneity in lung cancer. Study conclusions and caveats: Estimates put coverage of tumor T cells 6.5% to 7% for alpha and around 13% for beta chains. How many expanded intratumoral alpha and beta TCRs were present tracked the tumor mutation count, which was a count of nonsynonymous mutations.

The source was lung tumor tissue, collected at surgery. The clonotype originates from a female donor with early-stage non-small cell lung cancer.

CDR3 protein: CASSLGSSYNSPLHF. The CDR3 nucleotides are TGTGCCAGCAGTTTGGGCAGCTCCTATAATTCACCCCTCCACTTT. V is TRBV27 and J is TRBJ1-6; no reliable D call. With 3 bases removed from V and 0 bases from J, the gap between germline ends came to 6 bases. The CDR3 has 15 residues. CDR1 and CDR2 (germline): MNHEY, SMNVEV (reference sequence).